These 13 T cell receptor beta chains originate from one sample sequenced in a study of immune evolution from preneoplasia to lung adenocarcinoma. Clones were read by immunoSEQ multiplex PCR, and TCRdb kept only the in-frame ones, dropping some. Among about 26,000 clones, roughly 70% were seen once, and the ten largest hold approximately 5%. The specimen sequenced was FFPE invasive lung adenocarcinoma tissue. The receptors were gathered from a person between 55 and 70 years old with invasive lung adenocarcinoma. Some clones in this sample may be carry-over from other donors' samples.

This clone was seen a handful of times. Other DNA sequences in this specimen translate into the identical CDR3. The chain combines TRBV5-4 with TRBJ2-1, with 7 bases fitting TRBD1. Germline CDR1 reads SGHNT; CDR2 reads YYREEE (reference sequence). CDR3 length: 15 residues. Losses at the gene ends were 0 bases for V and 0 bases for J; bases not matched to a gene: 0. The CDR3 DNA reads as TGTGCCAGCAGCTTGGACAGGGGCTCCTACAATGAGCAGTTCTTC. Its translation: CASSLDRGSYNEQFF.

This clone is deemed large. The chain couples TRBV7-3 to TRBJ2-5; 10 positions agree with TRBD2. CDR1 SGHTA and CDR2 FQGTGA come from the germline V gene. The J segment lost 1 base and the V segment lost 6 bases, leaving 5 bases of the junction unmatched. The CDR3 runs 15 residues. CDR3 sequence: CASSRLAGSQETQYF. DNA for the CDR3: TGTGCCAGCAGTAGACTAGCGGGCAGCCAAGAGACCCAGTACTTC.

The J gene is TRBJ1-2, the V gene TRBV11-2, with D uncertain. This CDR3 spans 13 amino acids. CDR1 is SGHAT and CDR2 is FQNNGV in the germline V gene. V lost 1 base, J lost 7 bases, and 10 bases lay in between. The CDR3 here is CASSLGGLSGYTF. Written as DNA, the CDR3 is TGTGCCAGCAGCTTAGGAGGGTTGAGTGGCTACACCTTC.

The chain combines TRBV7-2 with TRBJ2-5; D tentatively reads TRBD1 or TRBD2 (6 bases each). V lost 8 bases and J lost 1, with 17 bases in between. Germline lookup yields CDR1 SGHTA and CDR2 FQGNSA. The CDR3 loop spans 15 amino acids. This chain's CDR3 is CASRGLGGPQETQYF. The CDR3 coding sequence is TGTGCCAGCCGTGGGTTAGGGGGGCCCCAAGAGACCCAGTACTTC.

The chain employs TRBV2 and TRBJ2-3, with TRBD2 as a possible D gene (5 bases). The CDR3 is 13 residues long. V lost 1 base and J lost 14, with 16 bases in between. Germline-derived CDR1 and CDR2 are SNHLY and FYNNEI. CDR3 residues: CASSEVEAASSYF. CDR3 DNA: TGTGCCAGCAGTGAAGTGGAGGCGGCTAGCTCGTATTTT. Complete variable domain (other parts from reference TRBV2 and TRBJ2-3): EPEVTQTPSHQVTQMGQEVILRCVPISNHLYFYWYRQILGQKVEFLVSFYNNEISEKSEIFDDQFSVERPDGSNFTLKIRSTKLEDSAMYFCASSEVEAASSYFGPGTRLTVL.

DNA of the CDR3: TGTGCCAGCAGCCACAGGGTTTTAAACGAGCAGTACTTC. Its translation: CASSHRVLNEQYF. This chain uses TRBV14 with TRBJ2-7; D is possibly TRBD1 (5 bases). The CDR3 sequence is 13 residues long. The germline gives CDR1 SGHDN, CDR2 FVKESK. The V and J ends lost 3 bases and 5 bases respectively, with 11 bases between them.

This clone was picked up a small number of times. V usage is TRBV5-1 and J usage is TRBJ2-3, with a tentative D call TRBD1 (6 bases). The ends were cut back, 7 bases at V and 5 bases at J, with 11 bases in the middle. Germline CDR1 reads SGHRS; CDR2 reads YFSETQ. The CDR3 contains 12 residues. The CDR3 loop is CASWIQGDTQYF. The CDR3 DNA reads TGCGCCAGCTGGATACAGGGAGATACGCAGTATTTT.

This clone is deemed medium-sized. V usage is TRBV28 and J usage is TRBJ2-1; D uncertain. CDR1 MDHEN and CDR2 SYDVKM come from the germline V gene. Between the trimmed V and J ends, which lost 6 bases and 4 bases, there was a span of 7 bases. The CDR3 sequence is 12 residues long. The CDR3 sequence is CASRTTYNEQFF. CDR3 coding DNA: TGTGCCAGCAGGACGACGTACAATGAGCAGTTCTTC.

The V and J genes are TRBV5-4 and TRBJ1-1; D is unresolved. V lost 1 base and J 0 bases, leaving 4 bases between the germline ends. CDR1 is SGHNT and CDR2 is YYREEE in the germline V gene (reference sequence). This CDR3 region has 13 residues. This CDR3 reads CASSLNLNTEAFF. The CDR3 DNA is TGTGCCAGCAGCTTGAACTTGAACACTGAAGCTTTCTTT.

CDR3 nucleotides: TGTGCCAGCAGCAAAGGACGACAGGGGGTTCTCTCATTTGGAAACACCATATATTTT. It encodes CASSKGRQGVLSFGNTIYF. This chain joins TRBV21-1 and TRBJ1-3; TRBD1 is the table's D call and was not checked against the DNA. TRBV21-1 is noted as a pseudogene. The CDR3 extends over 19 amino acids.

V gene TRBV30 combines with J gene TRBJ1-3; D call uncertain. CDR3 length equals 13 residues. Trimming cost V 0 bases and J 0 bases, with 3 bases left between them. CDR1 is GTSNPN and CDR2 is SVGIG in the germline V gene (reference sequence). The CDR3 coding sequence is TGTGCCTGGAGTGTAGACTCTGGAAACACCATATATTTT. It specifies CAWSVDSGNTIYF.

Turning to this clone: A much larger clone differs from this one at a single base, so this may be a read error. This chain connects TRBV6-1 to TRBJ2-1, with 11 positions matching TRBD1. V lost 1 base, J lost 11 bases, and 7 bases stayed unmatched. The CDR3 is made up of 15 amino acids. CDR1 is MNHNS and CDR2 is SASEGT in the germline V gene. In nucleotides, the CDR3 is TGTGCCAGCAGTGAAGTGGGACAGGGGGGCGATAAGCAGTTCTTC. This sequence encodes CASSEVGQGGDKQFF.

The gene calls are TRBV11-1 and TRBJ1-2; D unclear. V was clipped by 5 bases and J by 6 bases, with 19 bases between them. Germline CDR1 is SGHAT and CDR2 is FQDESV (reference sequence). This CDR3 region has 15 residues. CDR3 amino acids: CASSRPDREQHGYTF. Written as DNA, the CDR3 is TGTGCCAGCAGCCGACCGGATAGGGAGCAACATGGCTACACCTTC.